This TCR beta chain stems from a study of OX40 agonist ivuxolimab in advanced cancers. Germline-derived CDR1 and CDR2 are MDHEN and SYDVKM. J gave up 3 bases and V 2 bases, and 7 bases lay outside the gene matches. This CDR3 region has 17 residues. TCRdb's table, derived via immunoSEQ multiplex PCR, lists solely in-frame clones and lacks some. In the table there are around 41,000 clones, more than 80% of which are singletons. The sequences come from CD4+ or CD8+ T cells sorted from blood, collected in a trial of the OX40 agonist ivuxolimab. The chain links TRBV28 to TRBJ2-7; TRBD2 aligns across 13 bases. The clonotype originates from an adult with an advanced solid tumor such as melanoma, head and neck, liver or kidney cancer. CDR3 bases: TGTGCCAGCAGTTTAGTTTTCGGACTAGCGGGAGACTACGAGCAGTACTTC. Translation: CASSLVFGLAGDYEQYF.